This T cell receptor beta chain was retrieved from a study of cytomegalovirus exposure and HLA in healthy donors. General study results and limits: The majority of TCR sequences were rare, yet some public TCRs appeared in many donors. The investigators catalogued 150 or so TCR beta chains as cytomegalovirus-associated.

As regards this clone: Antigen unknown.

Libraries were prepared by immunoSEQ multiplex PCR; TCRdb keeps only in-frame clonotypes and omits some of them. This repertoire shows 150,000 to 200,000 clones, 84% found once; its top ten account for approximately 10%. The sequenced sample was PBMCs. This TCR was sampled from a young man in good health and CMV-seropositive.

DNA of the CDR3: TGTGCCAGCAGTTTAGTAGGGACAGAATACAATGAGCAGTTCTTC. This gives the protein CASSLVGTEYNEQFF. V and J are TRBV28 and TRBJ2-1, with 7 nucleotides matching TRBD1. The V gene end was trimmed by 2 bases and the J gene end by 4 bases; junction bases not matched to a gene: 5. CDR1 MDHEN and CDR2 SYDVKM come from the germline V gene. The CDR3 is 15 amino acids.